Below, 28 T cell receptor beta chains from the same sample are listed, as sequenced in a study of PD-1 blockade in classical Hodgkin lymphoma. Every single patient, without exception, relapsed after autologous stem cell transplantation, and brentuximab vedotin exposure varied. Assay used: immunoSEQ multiplex PCR; TCRdb lists only in-frame clones, some missing. The data contain roughly 50,000 clones, over 70% of them seen just once; the ten biggest clones take up around 17%. This material consisted of peripheral blood mononuclear cells (PBMCs), taken at baseline. The receptors come from a human donor with classical Hodgkin lymphoma.

This rearrangement joins TRBV11-3 to TRBJ2-5; D possibly matches TRBD1 or TRBD2 (5 bases each). Germline CDR1 and CDR2: SGHNT and YENEEA. CDR3 size: 14 residues. Trimming removed 0 bases from V and 5 bases from J, with 10 bases in between. The CDR3: CASSLDVGTETQYF. As DNA, the CDR3 is TGTGCCAGCAGCTTAGATGTTGGGACGGAGACCCAGTACTTC.

The chain carries TRBV7-2 and TRBJ2-3; unclear D gene. Germline CDR1 reads SGHTA; CDR2 reads FQGNSA. The CDR3 is 15 amino acids. Trimming stripped 2 bases from V and 2 bases from J, with 11 bases between. DNA for the CDR3: TGTGCCAGCAGCTTAAGGCGCGAAGACACAGATACGCAGTATTTT. Translation: CASSLRREDTDTQYF.

The J gene is TRBJ2-1, the V gene TRBV11-3; D is tentatively TRBD1 or TRBD2 (5 bases each). Germline values: CDR1 SGHNT, CDR2 YENEEA. With 0 bases removed from V and 0 bases from J, the gap between germline ends came to 12 bases. There are 17 residues in the CDR3. In DNA form, the CDR3 reads TGTGCCAGCAGCTTAGATTTGGCAGGGAGCTCCTACAATGAGCAGTTCTTC. The encoded protein is CASSLDLAGSSYNEQFF.

The rearrangement links TRBV15 to TRBJ2-2; 8 bases map to TRBD2. CDR3 size: 16 residues. The germline V gene has CDR1 LNHNV and CDR2 YYDKDF (reference sequence). The V segment lost 0 bases and the J segment 7 bases; nucleotides outside the gene matches: 7. The CDR3, as DNA: TGTGCCACCAGCAGAGAGGACGGGAGGGTGAGCGGGGAGCTGTTTTTT. Its protein product is CATSREDGRVSGELFF. Full variable domain (missing parts from reference TRBV15 and TRBJ2-2): DAMVIQNPRYQVTQFGKPVTLSCSQTLNHNVMYWYQQKSSQAPKLLFHYYDKDFNNEADTPDNFQSRRPNTSFCFLDIRSPGLGDTAMYLCATSREDGRVSGELFFGEGSRLTVL.

V is TRBV29-1 and J is TRBJ2-2; perhaps TRBD1 as D (6 bases). CDR3 length equals 12 residues. Germline loops: CDR1 SQVTM, CDR2 ANQGSEA. Trimming stripped 6 bases from V and 6 bases from J, with 11 bases between. The chain's CDR3 is CSVLGQSGELFF. Written as DNA, the CDR3 is TGCAGCGTCCTTGGACAGTCCGGGGAGCTGTTTTTT.

The V gene is TRBV5-1, the J gene TRBJ2-4; no reliable D call. The V gene lost 0 bases and the J gene lost 1 base, with 11 bases spanning the gap. This CDR3 has 16 amino acids. Germline loops: CDR1 SGHRS, CDR2 YFSETQ. Here the CDR3 reads CASSLEGAVAKNIQYF. The CDR3 DNA follows: TGCGCCAGCAGCTTGGAGGGCGCCGTGGCCAAAAACATTCAGTACTTC.

The rearrangement uses TRBV29-1 and TRBJ1-3; D gene unclear. V lost 5 bases, J lost 0 bases, and 11 bases lay in between. The germline gives CDR1 SQVTM, CDR2 ANQGSEA. CDR3 size: 14 residues. As DNA, the CDR3 is TGCAGCGTTCTTGCCCCTCTCTCTGGAAACACCATATATTTT. Protein sequence: CSVLAPLSGNTIYF.

The CDR3 spells CASSPLTGSSYNEQFF. CDR3 nucleotides: TGTGCCAGCAGCCCCCTGACGGGAAGCTCCTACAATGAGCAGTTCTTC. This chain uses TRBV11-2 with TRBJ2-1, with D possibly matching TRBD2 (5 bases). The germline CDR1 and CDR2 sequences are SGHAT and FQNNGV. Trimming took 5 bases from V and 0 from J, leaving 14 bases between them. The CDR3 is 16 residues long. Complete variable domain (other parts from reference TRBV11-2 and TRBJ2-1): EAGVAQSPRYKIIEKRQSVAFWCNPISGHATLYWYQQILGQGPKLLIQFQNNGVVDDSQLPKDRFSAERLKGVDSTLKIQPAKLEDSAVYLCASSPLTGSSYNEQFFGPGTRLTVL.

The rearrangement uses TRBV11-3 and TRBJ2-7; possibly TRBD1 for D (7 bases). The ends were cut back, 1 base at V and 3 bases at J, with 13 bases in the middle. This CDR3 comprises 15 residues. The germline V gene has CDR1 SGHNT and CDR2 YENEEA. The CDR3 DNA reads as TGTGCCAGCAGCTTAGGAGGGGGGACAGTCTACGAGCAGTACTTC. Translating gives CASSLGGGTVYEQYF. Together with reference TRBV11-3 and TRBJ2-7, the CDR3 gives the full variable domain: EAGVVQSPRYKIIEKKQPVAFWCNPISGHNTLYWYLQNLGQGPELLIRYENEEAVDDSQLPKDRFSAERLKGVDSTLKIQPAELGDSAVYLCASSLGGGTVYEQYFGPGTRLTVT.

V is TRBV5-6 and J is TRBJ2-7, with no clear D. CDR1 is SGHDT, CDR2 YYEEEE, per germline. V was clipped by 4 bases and J by 0 bases, with 5 bases between them. The CDR3 extends over 12 amino acids. The DNA of the CDR3 is TGTGCCAGCAGCCTTTCCTCCTACGAGCAGTACGTC. Translated: CASSLSSYEQYV.

This clone appeared a few times. The V call is TRBV19, the J call TRBJ2-2; D may be TRBD1 or TRBD2 (7 bases each). The CDR3 length is 15 residues. From germline, CDR1 is LNHDA and CDR2 SQIVND (reference sequence). The V end was cut by 3 bases, the J end by 6 bases, with 14 bases between. For the CDR3, the DNA is TGTGCCAGTAGTATGGGAGGGGGCATCGCCGGGGAGCTGTTTTTT. Protein sequence: CASSMGGGIAGELFF. The whole variable domain, filled in from reference TRBV19 and TRBJ2-2, reads DGGITQSPKYLFRKEGQNVTLSCEQNLNHDAMYWYRQDPGQGLRLIYYSQIVNDFQKGDIAEGYSVSREKKESFPLTVTSAQKNPTAFYLCASSMGGGIAGELFFGEGSRLTVL.

The chain links TRBV4-2 to TRBJ2-1; D is ambiguous. V dropped 0 bases and J dropped 7 bases, with 4 bases sitting between them. CDR3 length: 12 residues. Germline V CDR1 and CDR2: LGHNA, YNFKEQ. The chain's CDR3 is CASSQDWNEQFF. The CDR3 coding sequence is TGTGCCAGCAGCCAAGACTGGAATGAGCAGTTCTTC.

The chain combines TRBV27 with TRBJ1-1; D gene uncertain. Trimming removed 6 bases at V and 2 bases at J, with 13 bases between. The germline V gene has CDR1 MNHEY and CDR2 SMNVEV (reference sequence). There are 14 residues in the CDR3. The CDR3 coding sequence is TGTGCCAGCAGACTCTTGCGACCTAACACTGAAGCTTTCTTT. Its protein is CASRLLRPNTEAFF.

By frequency in the sample, this clone is large. V usage is TRBV6-1 and J usage is TRBJ1-5; tentative D call: TRBD1 (6 bases). Germline-derived CDR1 and CDR2 are MNHNS and SASEGT. CDR3 length equals 17 residues. V was pared by 1 base and J by 4 bases, with 17 bases between. DNA of the CDR3: TGTGCCAGCAGTGAAGTTAGGGACAACCTAGGTAATCAGCCCCAGCATTTT. Translated, it gives CASSEVRDNLGNQPQHF.

This clone is medium-sized in the sample. The chain recombines TRBV7-8 with TRBJ1-2; 7 nucleotides match TRBD1. The CDR3 is 14 amino acids. V lost 4 bases to trimming and J lost 8 bases; unmatched junction nucleotides: 10. CDR1 and CDR2 from the germline V gene are SGHVS and FQNEAQ. The CDR3 coding sequence is TGTGCCAGCAGCTACCTAGGACAGGTTGGAGGCTACACCTTC. This codes for CASSYLGQVGGYTF.

The chain is built from TRBV19 and TRBJ2-3, with unresolved D. The CDR3 has 12 residues. Germline assignment: CDR1 LNHDA and CDR2 SQIVND (reference sequence). With 5 bases removed from V and 2 bases from J, the gap between germline ends came to 5 bases. CDR3 sequence: CASSRLTDTQYF. The CDR3 bases are TGTGCCAGTAGTCGACTCACAGATACGCAGTATTTT.

This chain connects TRBV18 to TRBJ2-5, with 16 bases identical to TRBD2. The length of the CDR3 is 17 residues. CDR1 is KGHSH and CDR2 is LQKENI in the germline V gene. V dropped 3 bases and J dropped 5; count of bases not matched to a gene: 6. CDR3 DNA: TGTGCCAGCTCACCTCCCGGGACTAGCGGGAGGGCCGAGACCCAGTACTTC. Translated: CASSPPGTSGRAETQYF.

This chain connects TRBV27 to TRBJ2-3; TRBD1 matches at 8 bases. CDR1 is MNHEY, CDR2 SMNVEV, per germline (reference sequence). CDR3 size: 15 residues. With 7 bases clipped from V and 3 bases from J, the junction kept 9 bases outside the gene matches. The CDR3 DNA reads as TGTGCCAGCAAGAGAAGACAGGGGCGGACAGATACGCAGTATTTT. The encoded protein is CASKRRQGRTDTQYF.

The V and J genes are TRBV6-1 and TRBJ2-7; D unresolved. The length of the CDR3 is 13 residues. The V gene lost 7 bases and the J gene lost 4 bases, with 14 bases spanning the gap. The V gene's germline CDR1 is MNHNS and CDR2 SASEGT. CDR3 residues: CASKPGAPYEQYV. The CDR3 coding sequence is TGTGCCAGCAAGCCGGGTGCCCCTTACGAGCAGTACGTC.

In nucleotides, the CDR3 is TGTGCCAGCAGTCAACTAGAAAGGGAGAATGAGCAGTTCTTC. Its protein is CASSQLERENEQFF. This chain links TRBV6-5 with TRBJ2-1, with D perhaps TRBD2 (5 bases). V dropped 5 bases and J dropped 7 bases, with 15 bases sitting between them. This CDR3 comprises 14 residues. In germline, CDR1 is MNHEY, CDR2 SVGAGI.

The J gene is TRBJ1-4, the V gene TRBV14; 9 nucleotides align to TRBD1. The germline V gene encodes CDR1 SGHDN and CDR2 FVKESK. V lost 6 bases to trimming and J lost 7 bases; unmatched junction nucleotides: 9. This CDR3 contains 15 residues. CDR3 protein: CASSLSGQGIEKLFF. In nucleotides, the CDR3 is TGTGCCAGCAGTCTTTCCGGACAGGGGATTGAAAAACTGTTTTTT.

CDR3 region: CASSPRVMILGGEETQYF. CDR3 nucleotide sequence: TGTGCCAGCTCACCACGGGTGATGATCTTGGGGGGCGAAGAGACCCAGTACTTC. V is TRBV18 and J is TRBJ2-5; TRBD1 or TRBD2 may be the D gene (6 bases each). Trimming took 1 base from V and 3 from J, leaving 21 bases between them. This CDR3 contains 18 residues. Germline CDR1 KGHSH, CDR2 LQKENI.

The V gene is TRBV20-1, the J gene TRBJ2-1; D is uncertain. This CDR3 region has 11 residues. Germline V gene sequence: CDR1 DFQATT, CDR2 SNEGSKA (reference sequence). Trimming took 3 bases from V and 6 from J, leaving 6 bases between them. The CDR3 DNA is TGCAGTGCTAGCCCCCGCAATGAGCAGTTCTTC. Translation: CSASPRNEQFF.

The chain links TRBV10-3 to TRBJ2-5, with D possibly being TRBD1 or TRBD2 (7 bases each). CDR3 size: 18 residues. The germline V and J ends were trimmed by 0 bases and 3 bases, with 20 bases remaining between them. Germline V gene sequence: CDR1 ENHRY, CDR2 SYGVKD. In nucleotides, the CDR3 is TGTGCCATCAGTGAGTCGATCCTCGCGGGGGACAGTGAAGAGACCCAGTACTTC. It yields the protein CAISESILAGDSEETQYF.

The V call is TRBV10-2, the J call TRBJ2-7, with 10 nucleotides matching TRBD2. The CDR3 loop spans 14 amino acids. In germline, CDR1 is WSHSY, CDR2 SAAADI. The CDR3 DNA follows: TGCGCCAGCATTGAGCGGGAGGGCCGAGACGAGCAGTACGTC. Translation: CASIEREGRDEQYV.

The chain is built from TRBV7-6 and TRBJ2-1, with unresolved D. Germline V lookup: CDR1 SGHVS, CDR2 FNYEAQ. Trimming cost V 0 bases and J 9 bases, with 6 bases left between them. The CDR3 sequence is 12 residues long. CDR3 amino acids: CASSLAGSEQFF. The CDR3 DNA is TGTGCCAGCAGCTTAGCTGGAAGTGAGCAGTTCTTC.

This clone was detected a few times. For the CDR3, the DNA is TGTGCCAGCAGCTTTAGTAACAGGGGGTTGTCTGGAAGAGGCTACACCTTC. Residues: CASSFSNRGLSGRGYTF. The J gene is TRBJ1-2, the V gene TRBV5-6; TRBD1 aligns across 8 bases. CDR1 and CDR2 (germline): SGHDT, YYEEEE. The CDR3 loop spans 17 amino acids. V gave up 2 bases and J gave up 8 bases; unmatched junction bases: 17.

The J gene is TRBJ2-3, the V gene TRBV4-3, with 7 nucleotides matching TRBD2. J gave up 6 bases and V 2 bases, and 8 bases lay outside the gene matches. The CDR3 length is 15 residues. The germline gives CDR1 LGHNA, CDR2 YSLEER. The CDR3 DNA sequence: TGCGCCAGCAGCCAACTCAGCGGGAACCCCGATACGCAGTATTTT. It specifies CASSQLSGNPDTQYF.